This TCR beta chain was sequenced during a study of cytomegalovirus exposure and HLA in healthy donors. The PCR ran on 60 Vbeta and 13 Jbeta primers. Repertoires were generated with immunoSEQ multiplex PCR, while TCRdb's copy carries only in-frame clones and drops some. This table lists 35,000 or so clones. There are 14 residues in the CDR3. CDR1 is MGHRA and CDR2 is YSYEKL in the germline V gene. V was clipped by 3 bases and J by 9 bases; unmatched bases: 6. The chain links TRBV4-1 to TRBJ1-3, with 9 bases lining up with TRBD1. This TCR came from a middle-aged man in good health and CMV-seropositive. The sequenced sample was PBMCs. The CDR3, as DNA: TGCGCCAGCAGCCAGGTTGACAGGGGGATCACCATATATTTT. Protein sequence: CASSQVDRGITIYF.